What follows is one T cell receptor beta chain and its context. What it recognizes is unknown. Trimming pared 9 bases from V and 0 bases from J, leaving 10 bases between. The germline V gene has CDR1 SNHLY and CDR2 FYNNEI. The CDR3 totals 13 residues. This entry comes from a study of T cell responses to AZD1222 COVID-19 vaccine. Broader study findings: Unmutated variant regions are reportedly the target of nearly half of TCRs that are spike-specific.

Method: immunoSEQ multiplex PCR; TCRdb's copy keeps in-frame clones and lacks some. The sample has about 140,000 clones; roughly 88% are singletons. Sequenced here: peripheral blood, sampled 28 days after the second AZD1222 dose. This chain joins TRBV2 and TRBJ2-3; no clear D. The sequence came from an adult who received the AZD1222 COVID-19 vaccine. In DNA form, the CDR3 reads TGTGCCAGTTCGTCACAGAGCACAGATACGCAGTATTTT. Protein sequence: CASSSQSTDTQYF.